Below are 23 T cell receptor beta chains sequenced from a single sample in a study of shared clonotypes between healthy human individuals (dated by TCRdb to the early 2020s). Library preparation employed the immunoSEQ multiplex PCR assay. What TCRdb holds here is the immuneACCESS table cut down to in-frame rearrangements. Part of the clones is not present; checked against another copy, under half of the missing clones reflect an unresolved V gene, and the others are unexplained. This sample comprises about half a million clones, around 73% of them detected only once. Of the sample, around 12% is held by the ten largest clones. The sample comprised PBMCs. The origin of the receptors is a woman aged 40 to 55 in good health. Some clones in this sample may be carry-over from other donors' samples.

The CDR3 here is CASSLSDLSEQFF. The CDR3 coding sequence is TGTGCCAGCAGCTTATCCGACCTTTCAGAGCAGTTCTTC. V and J are TRBV7-2 and TRBJ2-1, with D unclear. V gave up 2 bases and J gave up 10 bases, with 12 bases separating them. Germline V lookup: CDR1 SGHTA, CDR2 FQGNSA. The CDR3 runs to 13 residues.

The CDR3 DNA is TGTGCCAGCAGTGTGAGCGGCGACACAACCTACGAGCAGTACTTC. It translates to CASSVSGDTTYEQYF. J is TRBJ2-7 and V is TRBV9, with a possible D match to TRBD2 (5 bases). Looked up from germline, CDR1 is SGDLS and CDR2 is YYNGEE. V was shortened by 5 bases and J by 2 bases, with 17 bases between the two germline ends. This CDR3 has 15 amino acids.

The chain uses TRBV12-5 and TRBJ1-1, with D perhaps matching TRBD1 (6 bases). Germline CDR1 is LGHNT and CDR2 is FRNRAP. CDR3 length: 15 amino acids. Trimming removed 1 base from V and 1 base from J, with 10 bases in between. This chain's CDR3 is CASGLARGKNTEAFF. The CDR3 bases are TGTGCTAGTGGTTTGGCCAGGGGCAAGAACACTGAAGCTTTCTTT. The complete variable domain, with remaining parts taken from reference TRBV12-5 and TRBJ1-1, reads DARVTQTPRHKVTEMGQEVTMRCQPILGHNTVFWYRQTMMQGLELLAYFRNRAPLDDSGMPKDRFSAEMPDATLATLKIQPSEPRDSAVYFCASGLARGKNTEAFFGQGTRLTVV.

The CDR3 sequence: CASSHTGYSYNEQFF. In nucleotides, the CDR3 is TGTGCCAGCAGCCATACAGGGTACTCCTACAATGAGCAGTTCTTC. V usage is TRBV7-9 and J usage is TRBJ2-1; TRBD1 is a possible D gene (6 bases). The CDR3 spans 15 residues. Germline CDR1 and CDR2: SEHNR and FQNEAQ (reference sequence). V shed 5 bases and J shed 0 bases, with 11 bases lying between them.

The gene calls are TRBV9 and TRBJ1-3; 8 bases align to TRBD1. The V segment lost 0 bases and the J segment 4 bases; nucleotides outside the gene matches: 9. The CDR3 totals 17 residues. Germline V gene data show CDR1 as SGDLS and CDR2 as YYNGEE. The CDR3, as DNA: TGTGCCAGCAGCGTAGGCGGACAGGGAAAATTAGGAAACACCATATATTTT. It yields the protein CASSVGGQGKLGNTIYF.

The chain has TRBV5-1 and TRBJ2-7; 7 bases align to TRBD2. The CDR3 length is 13 residues. Germline trimming cut 4 bases from V and 7 bases from J; bases unmatched to any gene: 8. Germline CDR1 SGHRS, CDR2 YFSETQ. The CDR3 protein is CASSMASGWEQYF. The CDR3 bases are TGCGCCAGCAGCATGGCTAGCGGTTGGGAGCAGTACTTC.

The chain has TRBV2 and TRBJ2-2, with D perhaps given as TRBD1 or TRBD2 (5 bases each). V dropped 7 bases and J dropped 5 bases, with 17 bases sitting between them. Germline V gene sequence: CDR1 SNHLY, CDR2 FYNNEI. The CDR3 length is 15 residues. The CDR3 is CASKGFDRGTGELFF. Written as DNA, the CDR3 is TGTGCCAGCAAGGGTTTCGACAGAGGGACCGGGGAGCTGTTTTTT.

There are many counts of this clone. The gene calls are TRBV5-4 and TRBJ2-2; TRBD1 agrees at 10 bases. The germline V gene has CDR1 SGHNT and CDR2 YYREEE (reference sequence). Losses at the gene ends were 4 bases for V and 0 bases for J; bases not matched to a gene: 3. The CDR3 has 16 residues. CDR3 residues: CASSGGQGANTGELFF. The DNA of the CDR3 is TGTGCCAGCAGCGGAGGACAGGGGGCGAACACCGGGGAGCTGTTTTTT.

This clone turned up a few times. This chain joins TRBV7-2 and TRBJ2-7; the D is unclear. CDR1 is SGHTA and CDR2 is FQGNSA in the germline V gene. This CDR3 has 14 amino acids. Trimming left V 1 base short and J 0 bases short, with 7 bases between. The CDR3 here is CASSLDWSSYEQYF. The CDR3 region has the DNA TGTGCCAGCAGCTTAGACTGGAGCTCCTACGAGCAGTACTTC.

J is TRBJ2-3 and V is TRBV2; D uncertain. The CDR3 has 13 residues. CDR1 is SNHLY and CDR2 is FYNNEI in the germline V gene. Trimming shortened V by 7 bases and J by 0 bases, and 8 bases separated the two germline ends. CDR3 nucleotides: TGTGCCAGCACGCAGCCTAGCACAGATACGCAGTATTTT. It specifies CASTQPSTDTQYF.

The chain employs TRBV15 and TRBJ2-1; TRBD2 agrees at 10 bases. Germline V lookup: CDR1 LNHNV, CDR2 YYDKDF (reference sequence). This CDR3 is 15 amino acids long. With V trimmed by 3 bases and J by 6 bases, 5 bases remained unmatched. CDR3 bases: TGTGCCACCAGCAGTAGCGGGAGGACTAGCAATGAGCAGTTCTTC. Translating it yields CATSSSGRTSNEQFF.

The V gene is TRBV18, the J gene TRBJ1-2; D may be TRBD1 (5 bases). CDR3 length equals 13 residues. In germline, CDR1 is KGHSH, CDR2 LQKENI. V was clipped by 3 bases and J by 6 bases, with 11 bases between them. CDR3 DNA: TGTGCCAGCTCACCGGCGGGGGAAGATGGCTACACCTTC. Protein: CASSPAGEDGYTF.

CDR3 sequence: CASSLSPGQKTQYF. The CDR3 DNA reads as TGTGCCAGCAGTTTGTCTCCGGGACAGAAGACCCAGTACTTC. The chain is built from TRBV27 and TRBJ2-5, with TRBD1 matching over 7 bases. V lost 3 bases, J lost 6 bases, and 7 bases stayed unmatched. There are 14 residues in the CDR3. CDR1 is MNHEY and CDR2 is SMNVEV in the germline V gene (reference sequence).

This chain links TRBV28 with TRBJ1-5, with TRBD1 matching 7 bases. The CDR3 is 15 residues long. Per germline, CDR1 MDHEN and CDR2 SYDVKM. V shed 4 bases and J 9 bases; nucleotides not matched to a gene: 12. CDR3 amino acids: CASSSPTTGLGPQHF. DNA for the CDR3: TGTGCCAGCAGTTCACCCACGACAGGGCTGGGGCCCCAGCATTTT.

This clone is a singleton in its sample. This chain joins TRBV18 and TRBJ2-7; D gene ambiguous. V shed 3 bases and J shed 7 bases, with 13 bases lying between them. CDR1 and CDR2 from the germline V gene are KGHSH and LQKENI. This CDR3 is 13 amino acids long. Here the CDR3 DNA reads TGTGCCAGCTCACCCTCGAGCCTTCGGGAGCAGTACTTC. It encodes CASSPSSLREQYF.

In nucleotides, the CDR3 is TGTGCCAGCAGTGAGGGACTAGCGGGCACAGATACGCAGTATTTT. Its protein is CASSEGLAGTDTQYF. V gene TRBV2 combines with J gene TRBJ2-3; 11 bases agree with TRBD2. Losses at the gene ends were 3 bases for V and 1 base for J; bases not matched to a gene: 0. Germline V gene data show CDR1 as SNHLY and CDR2 as FYNNEI. The CDR3 runs 15 residues.

This clone was counted many times. The J gene is TRBJ2-5, the V gene TRBV9; D perhaps matches TRBD2 (6 bases). Germline V gene sequence: CDR1 SGDLS, CDR2 YYNGEE. V dropped 3 bases and J dropped 10 bases, with 19 bases sitting between them. This CDR3 is built from 14 residues. The CDR3, as DNA: TGTGCCAGCAGCGCCTCCGGGACGCGGGGTGGCCAGTACTTC. Encoded protein: CASSASGTRGGQYF.

This chain uses TRBV28 with TRBJ2-7; D is ambiguous. Trimming stripped 2 bases from V and 5 bases from J, with 7 bases between. This CDR3 spans 12 amino acids. The germline gives CDR1 MDHEN, CDR2 SYDVKM. The CDR3 nucleotides are TGTGCCAGCAGTTTACTAGAACACGAGCAGTACTTC. It is translated as CASSLLEHEQYF.

This chain links TRBV19 with TRBJ2-2; the D is unclear. Germline lookup yields CDR1 LNHDA and CDR2 SQIVND (reference sequence). Trimming removed 4 bases from V and 7 bases from J, with 10 bases in between. This CDR3 is built from 13 residues. DNA for the CDR3: TGTGCCAGTAGTAGCCGGCAAAGCGGGGAGCTGTTTTTT. Its translation: CASSSRQSGELFF.

This clone was counted many times. The rearrangement uses TRBV4-1 and TRBJ2-7; no clear D gene. Trimming shortened V by 4 bases and J by 7 bases, and 17 bases separated the two germline ends. CDR3 length: 14 amino acids. Looked up from germline, CDR1 is MGHRA and CDR2 is YSYEKL. This chain's CDR3 is CASSPQIGSEEQYF. The CDR3 DNA reads TGCGCCAGCAGCCCTCAGATTGGGTCGGAGGAGCAGTACTTC.

The rearrangement joins TRBV6-5 to TRBJ1-2; D might be TRBD1 (6 bases). Trimming pared 5 bases from V and 11 bases from J, leaving 15 bases between. Germline CDR1 MNHEY, CDR2 SVGAGI. The CDR3 sequence is 12 residues long. The CDR3 region is CASSQQGLRYTF. Here the CDR3 DNA reads TGTGCCAGCAGTCAACAGGGCCTTCGATACACCTTC.

The sample holds one count of this clone. The chain employs TRBV10-3 and TRBJ1-1; 8 bases match TRBD1. The CDR3 extends over 13 amino acids. Germline V CDR1 and CDR2: ENHRY, SYGVKD. Unmatched junction bases numbered 8, after V lost 11 bases and J lost 3 bases. The CDR3 is CAVARDRYTEAFF. The CDR3, as DNA: TGTGCCGTCGCCCGGGACAGGTACACTGAAGCTTTCTTT.

The chain uses TRBV6-1 and TRBJ2-2; D gene unclear. This CDR3 is built from 15 residues. Between the trimmed V and J ends, which lost 7 bases and 0 bases, there was a span of 12 bases. Per the germline V gene, CDR1 is MNHNS and CDR2 is SASEGT. The CDR3 bases are TGTGCCAGCAATCCATGGGCAGCGAACACCGGGGAGCTGTTTTTT. It is translated as CASNPWAANTGELFF.